Each of the 18 T cell receptor beta chains below was sequenced from the same sample in a study of shared clonotypes between healthy human individuals. Generated by immunoSEQ multiplex PCR, the TCRdb table keeps only in-frame clones and is missing some. The table has about 460,000 clones, more than 70% seen once. The sequenced sample was PBMCs. These receptors came from a middle-aged woman in good health. Some clones in this sample may be carry-over from other donors' samples.

In this sample, this clone turned up once. CDR3 sequence: CASSQGLADPSYNEQFF. CDR3 in DNA: TGTGCCAGCAGCCAGGGCCTAGCGGATCCCTCCTACAATGAGCAGTTCTTC. The V and J genes are TRBV4-2 and TRBJ2-1, with TRBD2 matching over 7 bases. The CDR3 length is 17 residues. In germline, CDR1 is LGHNA, CDR2 YNFKEQ. J was trimmed by 0 bases and V by 3 bases; bases with no gene match: 8.

The chain employs TRBV5-1 and TRBJ2-7; TRBD2 might be the D (6 bases). V was cut by 2 bases and J by 2 bases, with 14 bases left in between. The V gene's germline CDR1 is SGHRS and CDR2 YFSETQ. The CDR3 consists of 15 residues. The CDR3 is CASSLQAGLTYEQYF. The CDR3 region has the DNA TGCGCCAGCAGCTTACAAGCGGGCCTAACCTACGAGCAGTACTTC. The full variable domain, rest sourced from reference TRBV5-1 and TRBJ2-7, is KAGVTQTPRYLIKTRGQQVTLSCSPISGHRSVSWYQQTPGQGLQFLFEYFSETQRNKGNFPGRFSGRQFSNSRSEMNVSTLELGDSALYLCASSLQAGLTYEQYFGPGTRLTVT.

This sequence joins TRBV19 and TRBJ2-1; D may correspond to TRBD1 or TRBD2 (6 bases each). The length of the CDR3 is 15 residues. The V and J ends lost 5 bases and 5 bases respectively, with 16 bases between them. The germline CDR1 and CDR2 sequences are LNHDA and SQIVND (reference sequence). CDR3 in amino acids: CASSPSGGIHNEQFF. CDR3 nucleotides: TGTGCCAGTAGTCCATCCGGGGGCATCCACAATGAGCAGTTCTTC.

Worth noting for this clone: A far larger clone is off by one base, so a read error is likely. The final CDR3 position lacks the conserved phenylalanine or tryptophan, pointing to a likely read error. The V and J genes are TRBV18 and TRBJ1-5; TRBD1 might be the D (5 bases). V was trimmed by 8 bases and J by 4 bases, leaving 12 bases between them. Germline CDR1 and CDR2: KGHSH and LQKENI. The CDR3 sequence is 13 residues long. The CDR3 nucleotides read TGTGCCAGCCGACCTGGGGGGAATCAGCCCCAGCATCTT. Translating gives CASRPGGNQPQHL.

By share of the sample, this clone is medium-sized. The sample has other DNA sequences that encode this CDR3 too. V and J are TRBV4-1 and TRBJ1-1; no clear D gene. The germline V gene has CDR1 MGHRA and CDR2 YSYEKL. The CDR3 consists of 12 residues. The V gene lost 4 bases and the J gene lost 4 bases, with 7 bases spanning the gap. In DNA form, the CDR3 reads TGCGCCAGCAGCCTCCCCGGCACTGAAGCTTTCTTT. It translates to CASSLPGTEAFF.

The chain couples TRBV30 to TRBJ1-1, with unresolved D. V was trimmed by 0 bases and J by 3 bases, leaving 14 bases between them. CDR1 and CDR2 (germline): GTSNPN, SVGIG (reference sequence). The CDR3 runs to 15 residues. The CDR3 nucleotides are TGTGCCTGGAGTGTAAGCGGCCACGGGTACACTGAAGCTTTCTTT. The encoded protein is CAWSVSGHGYTEAFF. The whole variable domain, filled in from reference TRBV30 and TRBJ1-1, reads SQTIHQWPATLVQPVGSPLSLECTVEGTSNPNLYWYRQAAGRGLQLLFYSVGIGQISSEVPQNLSASRPQDRQFILSSKKLLLSDSGFYLCAWSVSGHGYTEAFFGQGTRLTVV.

This chain uses TRBV2 with TRBJ2-3; 9 bases match TRBD2. Germline trimming cut 3 bases from V and 3 bases from J; bases unmatched to any gene: 7. Germline values: CDR1 SNHLY, CDR2 FYNNEI. The CDR3 runs 16 residues. The CDR3: CASSDLSSGRTDTQYF. DNA of the CDR3: TGTGCCAGCAGTGACTTGAGTAGCGGGAGAACAGATACGCAGTATTTT.

The gene calls are TRBV7-2 and TRBJ2-1; D ambiguous. Germline CDR1 and CDR2: SGHTA and FQGNSA. This CDR3 has 14 residues. Trimming left V 1 base short and J 10 bases short, with 14 bases between. CDR3 bases: TGTGCCAGCAGCTTAGACCCCAGGCCGGCGGAGCAGTTCTTC. The encoded protein is CASSLDPRPAEQFF.

The genes are TRBV10-3 and TRBJ1-2, with 9 nucleotides matching TRBD1. Per the germline V gene, CDR1 is ENHRY and CDR2 is SYGVKD. V lost 4 bases, J lost 4 bases, and 7 bases stayed unmatched. CDR3 length: 15 residues. The CDR3 spells CAISARDRVFYGYTF. CDR3 in DNA: TGTGCCATCAGTGCCAGGGACAGGGTTTTCTATGGCTACACCTTC.

Only a few counts were recorded for this clone. The V call is TRBV18, the J call TRBJ2-7; 9 bases fit TRBD2. V shed 3 bases and J 4 bases; nucleotides not matched to a gene: 7. Germline values: CDR1 KGHSH, CDR2 LQKENI. CDR3 length: 15 amino acids. CDR3 coding DNA: TGTGCCAGCTCACCCAGAGCGGGAGGCCGGTACGAGCAGTACTTC. This gives the protein CASSPRAGGRYEQYF.

This clone was counted a few times. This chain uses TRBV4-3 with TRBJ2-7; D tentatively fits TRBD1 or TRBD2 (5 bases each). Germline V lookup: CDR1 LGHNA, CDR2 YSLEER. The CDR3 is made up of 13 amino acids. The V end was cut by 4 bases, the J end by 7 bases, with 14 bases between. CDR3 sequence (DNA): TGCGCCAGCAGCCCGGACTGGGGGTGGGAGCAGTACTTC. Translation gives CASSPDWGWEQYF.

This CDR3 is CASSVVTVNTEAFF. The CDR3, as DNA: TGTGCCAGCAGCGTAGTTACAGTTAACACTGAAGCTTTCTTT. The chain links TRBV9 to TRBJ1-1; unclear D gene. The CDR3 runs 14 residues. Per germline, CDR1 SGDLS and CDR2 YYNGEE. Trimming removed 0 bases from V and 2 bases from J, with 8 bases in between.

This clone appeared once. The rearrangement links TRBV6-5 to TRBJ2-7, with TRBD2 as a possible D gene (5 bases). CDR1 is MNHEY, CDR2 SVGAGI, per germline. The CDR3 contains 14 residues. Trimming removed 0 bases at V and 2 bases at J, with 8 bases between. As DNA, the CDR3 is TGTGCCAGCAGTTACTCTACCGGGACCTACGAGCAGTACTTC. Its translation is CASSYSTGTYEQYF.

Worth noting for this clone: A read error is the likely source, as a far larger clone sits one nucleotide away. The genes are TRBV30 and TRBJ1-2, with unresolved D. With 5 bases removed from V and 8 bases from J, the gap between germline ends came to 12 bases. CDR3 length: 11 amino acids. Germline CDR1 reads GTSNPN; CDR2 reads SVGIG (reference sequence). The CDR3 region has the DNA TGTGCCTGGGGACCCTCCTGGGGCTACACCTTC. Its translation: CAWGPSWGYTF.

The chain recombines TRBV5-1 with TRBJ2-7; TRBD2 agrees at 12 bases. The V gene's germline CDR1 is SGHRS and CDR2 YFSETQ. The CDR3 totals 14 residues. V lost 4 bases to trimming and J lost 6 bases; unmatched junction nucleotides: 5. CDR3: CASSKTSGSTEQYF. The DNA for the CDR3 is TGCGCCAGCAGCAAGACTAGCGGGAGTACCGAGCAGTACTTC.

This sequence joins TRBV5-6 and TRBJ2-1, with 8 bases aligning to TRBD2. Losses at the gene ends were 4 bases for V and 6 bases for J; bases not matched to a gene: 12. Per germline, CDR1 SGHDT and CDR2 YYEEEE. The CDR3 contains 16 residues. The DNA for the CDR3 is TGTGCCAGCAGCCTTCAGCGGGAGTTAGATATCAATGAGCAGTTCTTC. It codes for CASSLQRELDINEQFF. Together with reference TRBV5-6 and TRBJ2-1, the CDR3 gives the full variable domain: DAGVTQSPTHLIKTRGQQVTLRCSPKSGHDTVSWYQQALGQGPQFIFQYYEEEERQRGNFPDRFSGHQFPNYSSELNVNALLLGDSALYLCASSLQRELDINEQFFGPGTRLTVL.

V gene TRBV9 combines with J gene TRBJ2-2, with 7 bases fitting TRBD2. Looked up from germline, CDR1 is SGDLS and CDR2 is YYNGEE. With 4 bases clipped from V and 3 bases from J, the junction kept 3 bases outside the gene matches. The CDR3 extends over 14 amino acids. The CDR3 is CASSSRGDTGELFF. CDR3 sequence (DNA): TGTGCCAGCAGCTCCCGGGGGGACACCGGGGAGCTGTTTTTT.

Worth noting for this clone: A far bigger clonotype differs at one base, so this is likely a read error. The sample holds other DNA sequences that translate to the same CDR3. The chain uses TRBV7-9 and TRBJ2-7, with D tentatively TRBD1 (6 bases). The germline CDR1 and CDR2 sequences are SEHNR and FQNEAQ (reference sequence). The CDR3 is 12 residues long. With 5 bases removed from V and 4 bases from J, the gap between germline ends came to 9 bases. CDR3 coding DNA: TGTGCCAGCAGCCTACAGGGTTACGAGCAGTACTTC. Amino acids: CASSLQGYEQYF.